A single T cell receptor (beta chain) is shown here with its context. Its antigen is currently unknown. These data originate in a study of CD8+ T cells in alopecia areata. At the level of the study: Treatment comprised oral tofacitinib, 5 to 10 mg twice daily, in treated patients. Study-level findings and limits: In patients, TCRs were shared less clearly than in mice, and HLA may possibly be involved.

cDNA reverse transcribed from extracted RNA served as the sequencing template. Sequencing was performed with immunoSEQ multiplex PCR; in TCRdb, only in-frame clones are kept and a portion is missing. The sample carries 120,000 to 150,000 clones, approximately 90% recorded once. The treatment was: oral pan-JAK inhibitor, 5-10 mg twice daily. Germline CDR1 is MGHDK and CDR2 is SYGVNS. The germline V and J ends were trimmed by 4 bases and 7 bases, with 14 bases remaining between them. The CDR3 contains 15 residues. Here the sequenced sample was CD8+ T cells sorted from blood, taken at week 4, from a patient treated with tofacitinib. The source is a human donor with alopecia areata. The chain couples TRBV25-1 to TRBJ2-6; D might be TRBD1 (5 bases). The CDR3 DNA reads as TGTGCCAGCAGTGGTCAAGGACAAAGAGCCAACGTCCTGACTTTC. Translated: CASSGQGQRANVLTF. Full variable domain (outside the CDR3, taken from reference TRBV25-1 and TRBJ2-6): EADIYQTPRYLVIGTGKKITLECSQTMGHDKMYWYQQDPGMELHLIHYSYGVNSTEKGDLSSESTVSRIRTEHFPLTLESARPSHTSQYLCASSGQGQRANVLTFGAGSRLTVL.